Below, one T cell receptor beta chain is given with its context. V lost 0 bases and J lost 3, with 9 bases in between. Looked up from germline, CDR1 is SGHNT and CDR2 is YYREEE (reference sequence). The CDR3 runs 14 residues. The sample is drawn from a study of technical replicates of blood from a few donors. The data were produced by immunoSEQ multiplex PCR, yet TCRdb's version contains in-frame clones alone and is incomplete. The sample contains around 84,000 clones, 95% to 98% of which appear only once. This chain links TRBV5-4 with TRBJ1-2, with D possibly matching TRBD1 (6 bases). This TCR derives from a human donor in good health. Material for sequencing was T cells isolated from PBMCs. CDR3 sequence reads: CASSLGGGDYGYTF. Written as DNA, the CDR3 is TGTGCCAGCAGCTTGGGAGGGGGTGACTATGGCTACACCTTC.